What follows describes a single T cell receptor beta chain. This clone was recorded once. Which antigen it targets is not known. No base quality values were provided; no much bigger clone lies one nucleotide off. The donors belonged to the validation cohort of approximately 130 subjects, which was separate from the roughly 700-subject first cohort. The data originate from a study of cytomegalovirus exposure and HLA in healthy donors (dated by TCRdb to about 2017). For context, the study as a whole: The approximately 710 repertoires of the first cohort and the approximately 130 validation repertoires were produced on the same platform, according to a later analysis. The study aimed to test whether signatures of past pathogen exposure could be identified by cataloging public T cell receptors. In addition to the first cohort of hundreds of subjects, a separate validation cohort of approximately 130 different subjects was used. High-throughput TCR immunosequencing, statistical association of individual TCRs with disease status, and machine learning were combined to predict cytomegalovirus infection status. General study outcomes and caveats: A total of about 180 TCR beta chains were listed by the study as associated with cytomegalovirus. A later analysis had no HLA typing for the validation cohort, so co-occurrence there was scored across all 130 or so repertoires. Most TCR sequences were seen in very few donors, while some public TCRs were found in many individuals. A later analysis found that TCRs clustered in the first cohort also tended to co-occur in the roughly 120 validation repertoires, with 94% of cluster scores above 0. In vitro tests confirmed that a few of the cytomegalovirus-associated TCR beta chains recognize cytomegalovirus antigens. Cytomegalovirus status was reported to be diagnosed by the classifier with high specificity and sensitivity in both the original and validation cohorts. It was suggested by the authors that the approach could potentially be generalized to other disease states and immunological phenotypes.

Libraries were made using the immunoSEQ multiplex PCR assay. As for the authors' bioinformatics: To diagnose cytomegalovirus status from the catalog of TCR beta chain sequences, a statistical classification framework was built. TCRdb took over this immuneACCESS table, retaining in-frame rearrangements with V and J assigned. Such tables are incomplete; in checked studies, under half of the missing clones stem from an unresolved V gene, and the remainder is unexplained. Clonal size and the V and J genes are those of that table, whereas D and trimming came from the DNA. The sample table holds tens of thousands of clones, of which around 90% were seen once. Around 2.1% of the sample belongs to the ten largest clones. V lost 0 bases and J lost 8 bases; the stretch between them is 14 bases long. CDR1 and CDR2 (KGHSH, LQKENI) derive from the germline V gene. The CDR3 runs 15 amino acids, cysteine and phenylalanine included. Of the read, only the CDR3 DNA is kept; its 45 bases are in frame from base 1.

The sequence links TRBV18 to TRBJ2-1; possibly the D gene is TRBD2, per 5 matching bases. Sequencing was performed on PBMCs. The clonotype originates from a young man in good health and CMV-seronegative. The encoded CDR3 is CASSPPPRGWDEQFF. The bases read TGTGCCAGCTCACCACCGCCACGGGGTTGGGATGAGCAGTTCTTC.